This T cell receptor (beta chain) emerged from a study of low-dose radiotherapy and immunotherapy resistance in tumors. First-strand cDNA relied on TRAV- and TRBV-specific primers spanning alpha and beta chains. Amplification of TCRs used a constant-region primer and V-primer adapter for about 21 PCR cycles. TCRdb recomputed calls from the reads with MiXCR, one row per CDR3 protein. The sample lists 100,000 or so distinct CDR3 sequences; roughly 9% were seen once. There are many counts of this clonotype. Time point indicated: before trial treatment. The sample in question was PBMCs, obtained before treatment. The clonotype originates from a male donor with prostate cancer.

The CDR3 nucleotides read TGTGCCAGCAGTTGGTCAGACAATCAGCCCCAGCATTTT. Translation: CASSWSDNQPQHF. The rearrangement links TRBV6-6 to TRBJ1-5, with D unclear. V was cut by 4 bases and J by 3 bases, with 7 bases left in between. Germline loops: CDR1 MNHNY, CDR2 SVGAGI (reference sequence). The CDR3 runs to 13 residues.